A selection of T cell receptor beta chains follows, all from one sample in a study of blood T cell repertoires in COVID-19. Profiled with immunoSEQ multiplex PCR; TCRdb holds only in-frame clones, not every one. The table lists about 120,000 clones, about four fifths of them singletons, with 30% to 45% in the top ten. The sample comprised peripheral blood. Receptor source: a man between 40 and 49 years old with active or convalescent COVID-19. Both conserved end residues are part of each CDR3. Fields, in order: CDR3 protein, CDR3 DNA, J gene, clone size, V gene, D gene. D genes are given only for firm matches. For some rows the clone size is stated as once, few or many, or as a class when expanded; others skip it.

CDR3: CASSLSSGTGLTEAFF
DNA: TGCGCCAGCAGCCTATCTTCCGGGACAGGGCTTACTGAAGCTTTCTTT
J: TRBJ1-1
size: NA
V: TRBV4-3
D: TRBD1

CDR3: CASSLTGQGTVETQYF
DNA: TGTGCCAGCAGCTTAACGGGACAGGGTACGGTGGAGACCCAGTACTTC
J: TRBJ2-5
size: NA
V: TRBV7-3
D: TRBD1

CDR3: CASSPPGAAGELFF
DNA: TGTGCCAGCAGCCCACCTGGCGCGGCCGGGGAGCTGTTTTTT
J: TRBJ2-2
size: NA
V: TRBV5-4
D: NA

CDR3: CASSYPQGRGNEQFF
DNA: TGTGCCAGCAGTTACCCCCAGGGGCGGGGGAATGAGCAGTTCTTC
J: TRBJ2-1
size: NA
V: TRBV6-6
D: NA

CDR3: CASSQDPSSDEQFF
DNA: TGTGCCAGCAGCCAAGATCCCTCGAGCGACGAGCAGTTCTTC
J: TRBJ2-1
size: NA
V: TRBV3-1/TRBV3-2
D: NA

CDR3: CAWGRGGQEKLFF
DNA: TGTGCCTGGGGTAGAGGGGGCCAAGAAAAACTGTTTTTT
J: TRBJ1-4
size: NA
V: TRBV30
D: TRBD1

CDR3: CASSPFDGAYGYTF
DNA: TGTGCCAGCAGCCCGTTCGATGGGGCCTATGGCTACACCTTC
J: TRBJ1-2
size: few
V: TRBV14
D: NA

CDR3: CATSDGLAGVHEQFF
DNA: TGTGCCACCAGTGACGGACTAGCGGGAGTTCATGAGCAGTTCTTC
J: TRBJ2-1
size: NA
V: TRBV24-1
D: TRBD2

CDR3: CASSTERVNTEAFF
DNA: TGTGCCAGTAGTACCGAGAGGGTGAACACTGAAGCTTTCTTT
J: TRBJ1-1
size: NA
V: TRBV19
D: NA

CDR3: CASSQALGGKQFF
DNA: TGTGCCAGCAGCCAAGCCCTCGGGGGAAAGCAGTTCTTC
J: TRBJ2-1
size: NA
V: TRBV4-2
D: NA

CDR3: CASSPGGYNSPLHF
DNA: TGTGCCAGCAGCCCGGGGGGGTATAATTCACCCCTCCACTTT
J: TRBJ1-6
size: few
V: TRBV7-3
D: NA

CDR3: CASKAYDSYYEQYF
DNA: TGTGCCAGCAAAGCTTACGACAGCTACTACGAGCAGTACTTC
J: TRBJ2-7
size: NA
V: TRBV7-2
D: NA

CDR3: CATSGGTGGATDTQYF
DNA: TGTGCCACCAGTGGAGGGACAGGGGGCGCGACAGATACGCAGTATTTT
J: TRBJ2-3
size: NA
V: TRBV24-1
D: TRBD1

CDR3: CASSYSYGRSYTF
DNA: TGTGCCAGCAGTTATTCCTATGGCAGGAGCTACACCTTC
J: TRBJ1-2
size: once
V: TRBV6-5
D: NA

CDR3: CASSLRLAGEYEQYF
DNA: TGCGCCAGCAGCTTGAGGCTAGCGGGAGAATACGAGCAGTACTTC
J: TRBJ2-7
size: NA
V: TRBV5-1
D: TRBD2

CDR3: CASSERGTSGGLSSYNEQFF
DNA: TGCGCCAGCAGTGAGCGTGGGACTAGCGGGGGGCTAAGCTCCTACAATGAGCAGTTCTTC
J: TRBJ2-1
size: NA
V: TRBV10-1
D: TRBD2

CDR3: CASSAKQGAGTEAFF
DNA: TGTGCCAGCAGTGCCAAACAGGGGGCTGGGACTGAAGCTTTCTTT
J: TRBJ1-1
size: NA
V: TRBV25-1
D: TRBD1

CDR3: CASSVGPAGFYEQYF
DNA: TGTGCCAGCAGCGTAGGTCCAGCGGGATTCTACGAGCAGTACTTC
J: TRBJ2-7
size: NA
V: TRBV9
D: TRBD2

CDR3: CASSPWTGGRVTEAFF
DNA: TGTGCCAGCAGTCCATGGACAGGGGGCCGGGTCACTGAAGCTTTCTTT
J: TRBJ1-1
size: NA
V: TRBV27
D: TRBD1

CDR3: CASSSRQGVYSGANVLTF
DNA: TGTGCCAGCAGTTCCCGACAGGGAGTCTATTCTGGGGCCAACGTCCTGACTTTC
J: TRBJ2-6
size: NA
V: TRBV6-2/TRBV6-3
D: TRBD1

CDR3: CASSSGTGGFVNTGELFF
DNA: TGTGCCAGCAGTTCGGGTACAGGGGGCTTTGTGAACACCGGGGAGCTGTTTTTT
J: TRBJ2-2
size: NA
V: TRBV28
D: TRBD1

CDR3: CATDAVPVDTQYF
DNA: TGTGCCACTGATGCGGTCCCGGTGGATACGCAGTATTTT
J: TRBJ2-3
size: NA
V: TRBV28
D: NA

CDR3: CASSMGVVLQGEGSQPQHF
DNA: TGTGCCAGTAGTATGGGGGTTGTCTTACAGGGCGAGGGGAGTCAGCCCCAGCATTTT
J: TRBJ1-5
size: NA
V: TRBV19
D: NA

CDR3: CAISESKGVNTEAFF
DNA: TGTGCCATCAGTGAGTCGAAGGGGGTTAACACTGAAGCTTTCTTT
J: TRBJ1-1
size: once
V: TRBV10-3
D: NA

CDR3: CASSTGTSGSDETQYF
DNA: TGTGCCAGCAGCACAGGGACTAGCGGGAGCGACGAGACCCAGTACTTC
J: TRBJ2-5
size: once
V: TRBV4-2
D: TRBD2

CDR3: CAISESPLLGSGYTF
DNA: TGTGCCATCAGTGAGTCACCGCTTCTGGGGAGTGGCTACACCTTC
J: TRBJ1-2
size: NA
V: TRBV10-3
D: NA

CDR3: CASNPQTGSNSPLHF
DNA: TGTGCCAGCAACCCTCAGACAGGGAGCAATTCACCCCTCCACTTT
J: TRBJ1-6
size: NA
V: TRBV2
D: TRBD1

CDR3: CASSQIQGESTDTQYF
DNA: TGCGCCAGCAGCCAAATACAGGGGGAATCCACAGATACGCAGTATTTT
J: TRBJ2-3
size: NA
V: TRBV4-1
D: TRBD1

CDR3: CASSYSQLSRYGQPQHF
DNA: TGTGCCAGCAGTTACTCTCAACTTTCACGTTACGGTCAGCCCCAGCATTTT
J: TRBJ1-5
size: NA
V: TRBV6-2/TRBV6-3
D: NA

CDR3: CASREAGTGLSSPLHF
DNA: TGTGCCAGCAGAGAAGCCGGGACAGGGTTAAGTTCACCCCTCCACTTT
J: TRBJ1-6
size: few
V: TRBV25-1
D: TRBD1

CDR3: CASSFSRQELLFFQPQHF
DNA: TGTGCCAGCAGTTTCTCCCGACAGGAACTTCTATTCTTCCAGCCCCAGCATTTT
J: TRBJ1-5
size: NA
V: TRBV28
D: NA

CDR3: CASSLQAGGRETQYF
DNA: TGTGCCAGCAGTCTCCAAGCGGGGGGGCGTGAGACCCAGTACTTC
J: TRBJ2-5
size: NA
V: TRBV2
D: TRBD2

CDR3: CASSLVWGQGTSGELFF
DNA: TGTGCCAGCAGCTTAGTGTGGGGACAGGGTACTTCCGGAGAGCTGTTTTTT
J: TRBJ2-2
size: NA
V: TRBV7-9
D: TRBD1

CDR3: CASSPRESLEQFF
DNA: TGTGCCAGCAGTCCGCGGGAGAGCCTTGAGCAGTTCTTC
J: TRBJ2-1
size: NA
V: TRBV28
D: TRBD2

CDR3: CASSPQSGVNGYGYTF
DNA: TGTGCCAGCTCACCACAGTCAGGGGTGAATGGCTATGGCTACACCTTC
J: TRBJ1-2
size: NA
V: TRBV18
D: NA

CDR3: CSAEWERALF
DNA: TGCAGTGCTGAGTGGGAGAGGGCCCTCTTC
J: TRBJ2-1
size: NA
V: TRBV20-1
D: NA

CDR3: CSVSSSGAYEQYF
DNA: TGCAGCGTTTCCTCCTCCGGAGCCTACGAGCAGTACTTC
J: TRBJ2-7
size: NA
V: TRBV29-1
D: NA

CDR3: CASSRTALNTEAFF
DNA: TGTGCCAGCAGCAGGACAGCCTTGAACACTGAAGCTTTCTTT
J: TRBJ1-1
size: NA
V: TRBV7-9
D: NA

CDR3: CATYSVNTGELFF
DNA: TGTGCCACCTATAGTGTGAACACCGGGGAGCTGTTTTTT
J: TRBJ2-2
size: NA
V: TRBV2
D: NA

CDR3: CASSLGDTEAFF
DNA: TGTGCCAGCTCCCTCGGGGACACTGAAGCTTTCTTT
J: TRBJ1-1
size: NA
V: TRBV12-3/TRBV12-4
D: NA

CDR3: CASSRLLGPNTEAFF
DNA: TGCGCCAGCAGCCGCCTATTGGGCCCGAACACTGAAGCTTTCTTT
J: TRBJ1-1
size: NA
V: TRBV5-1
D: NA

CDR3: CASSWGGSTDTQYF
DNA: TGTGCCAGCAGCTGGGGGGGAAGCACAGATACGCAGTATTTT
J: TRBJ2-3
size: NA
V: TRBV11-3
D: TRBD2

CDR3: CASLQGHYGYTF
DNA: TGTGCCTCTCTACAGGGGCACTATGGCTACACCTTC
J: TRBJ1-2
size: NA
V: TRBV6-5
D: TRBD1

CDR3: CASSHSGGNTEAFF
DNA: TGTGCCAGCAGCCACAGCGGGGGGAACACTGAAGCTTTCTTT
J: TRBJ1-1
size: NA
V: TRBV3-1/TRBV3-2
D: NA

CDR3: CASSGQGQGGGYTF
DNA: TGTGCCAGTAGTGGACAAGGACAGGGAGGAGGCTACACCTTC
J: TRBJ1-2
size: NA
V: TRBV19
D: TRBD1

CDR3: CASSESGGEDYGYTF
DNA: TGTGCCAGCAGTGAATCGGGGGGGGAGGACTATGGCTACACCTTC
J: TRBJ1-2
size: NA
V: TRBV2
D: NA

CDR3: CASSSSDSGGELYEQYF
DNA: TGTGCCAGCAGTTCCTCCGATAGCGGGGGGGAACTCTACGAGCAGTACTTC
J: TRBJ2-7
size: NA
V: TRBV27
D: TRBD2

CDR3: CSVDSGSRGEQYF
DNA: TGCAGCGTTGACTCCGGGAGTAGAGGCGAGCAGTACTTC
J: TRBJ2-7
size: NA
V: TRBV29-1
D: NA

CDR3: CASRIAGVRLDGYTF
DNA: TGTGCCAGCAGGATCGCAGGGGTTCGTCTGGATGGCTACACCTTC
J: TRBJ1-2
size: NA
V: TRBV28
D: NA

CDR3: CASSLGAGYSSYNSPLHF
DNA: TGTGCCAGCAGCTTAGGGGCGGGGTACAGCTCCTATAATTCACCCCTCCACTTT
J: TRBJ1-6
size: NA
V: TRBV7-2
D: NA

CDR3: CASSPQNHNYGYTF
DNA: TGTGCCAGCAGTCCGCAGAACCATAACTATGGCTACACCTTC
J: TRBJ1-2
size: NA
V: TRBV28
D: NA

CDR3: CASSPGLATPLHF
DNA: TGCGCCAGCAGCCCAGGCCTGGCGACACCCCTCCACTTT
J: TRBJ1-6
size: once
V: TRBV4-3
D: NA

CDR3: CASSTAGYSTDTQYF
DNA: TGTGCCAGCAGCACCGCAGGGTATAGCACAGATACGCAGTATTTT
J: TRBJ2-3
size: NA
V: TRBV9
D: NA

CDR3: CASSPMDRSSTDTQYF
DNA: TGTGCCAGCAGCCCCATGGACAGATCTAGCACAGATACGCAGTATTTT
J: TRBJ2-3
size: NA
V: TRBV7-9
D: NA

CDR3: CASSQDGGATNEKLFF
DNA: TGCGCCAGCAGCCAAGATGGAGGTGCAACTAATGAAAAACTGTTTTTT
J: TRBJ1-4
size: once
V: TRBV4-1
D: NA

CDR3: CASRGAANTGELFF
DNA: TGTGCCAGCAGGGGGGCCGCGAACACCGGGGAGCTGTTTTTT
J: TRBJ2-2
size: few
V: TRBV3-1/TRBV3-2
D: NA

CDR3: CAISESRGTGVQQYF
DNA: TGTGCCATCAGTGAGTCTCGGGGGACAGGGGTCCAGCAGTATTTT
J: TRBJ2-3
size: few
V: TRBV10-3
D: TRBD1

CDR3: CASSRGHGNTIYF
DNA: TGTGCCAGCAGTAGGGGTCACGGAAACACCATATATTTT
J: TRBJ1-3
size: once
V: TRBV28
D: NA

CDR3: CASSPMSEEEKLFF
DNA: TGTGCCAGCAGCCCCATGTCCGAGGAAGAAAAACTGTTTTTT
J: TRBJ1-4
size: large
V: TRBV28
D: NA

CDR3: CAISESGVETQYF
DNA: TGTGCCATCTCTGAAAGCGGGGTAGAGACCCAGTACTTC
J: TRBJ2-5
size: NA
V: TRBV10-3
D: TRBD2